A single T cell receptor beta chain is shown here with its context. Its antigen target is currently unknown. No base quality information exists; no much larger clone differs at one position. Healthy HIV-negative adults with no recently reported acute infections or vaccinations were included as donors. Every donor was a Caucasian adult living in Nashville, Tennessee, USA. CD4+ T cells were enriched through magnetic negative selection, after which naive cells were positively selected on CD45RA and the remaining negative fraction served as the memory subset. Blood was collected by leukapheresis, and PBMCs were isolated by Ficoll-Histopaque density gradient centrifugation and then cryopreserved in liquid nitrogen vapor phase. Purity and quantity of every magnetically sorted T cell population were checked by analytical flow cytometry. Each sorted fraction had its genomic DNA isolated and then quantified by UV absorbance on a Nanodrop 2000c.

The sample belongs to a study of shared clonotypes between healthy human individuals (dated by TCRdb to the early 2020s). Describing the broader study: A couple of women and three men aged 18 to 49 years were included in the cohort. Per donor, three plates each were used for CD4 naive and CD4 memory, two for CD8 naive, and one for CD8 memory. The study deeply sequenced blood TCR repertoires of several healthy adults to estimate repertoire size and the extent of clonotype sharing between individuals. To increase sequencing depth and limit assay-specific biases, different laboratories used diverse techniques to prepare libraries and sequence TCR repertoires. Each donor's leukapheresis produced roughly between roughly 0.94 and 9.5 billion PBMCs. Study-level results and caveats: Compared with non-shared clonotypes, the clonotypes found in all four sorted-subset donors had higher generation probabilities. Roughly 5% of naive CD4, around 3.5% of naive CD8, roughly 2.5% of memory CD4, and more than 0.35% of memory CD8 clonotypes were shared across several donors. Rarefaction of sorted-subset datasets indicated incomplete sequencing despite the large sequencing depth. Sampling was limited to blood, and TCR repertoires in tissue likely differ from TCR repertoires in blood. Naive subsets generally had larger estimated clonotype richness than memory subsets did. Because the study included only a small number of donors, the genetic and exposure-history diversity represented was limited. Pairwise subsampling indicated that sequencing depth was expected to affect the degree of clonotype sharing among donors.

Using the deep immunoSEQ assay, TCR CDR3 regions were amplified from genomic DNA by multiplex PCR. For each cell subset, the extracted genomic DNA was distributed evenly across all wells of several immunoSEQ 96-well plates, and each plate served as one replicate. For sorted subsets, 150 to 250 ng of genomic DNA, equivalent to 30,000 or so T cell genomes, went into each replicate PCR. Purified libraries were quantified with a Qubit 3.0 fluorometer, sized on a Bioanalyzer 2100, and re-quantified with the KAPA Library Quantification kit. A separate single-read 150-cycle Illumina NextSeq 550 flow cell was used to sequence each immunoSEQ 96-well plate. The paper's data handling went like this. Because the immunoSEQ output held only junctional sequences and lacked quality scores, the filtering could not match the filtering applied to full-length reads. Sequences were annotated with PyIR, a Python wrapper for IgBLAST v1.9, using IMGT germline references to assign V/J genes and CDR3. Reads with weak V/J assignments (E-value above 1e-6), missing CDR3, stop codons, out-of-frame junctions, or ambiguous translated residues were removed. V3J clonotypes were defined as sequences sharing an identical inferred V gene, J gene, and CDR3 amino acid sequence. Percentage overlap between repertoires was computed as shared unique clonotypes divided by the size of the smaller repertoire. Repertoire richness was assessed with RTK rarefaction, the Chao1 estimator, and Recon v2.1 estimates of unobserved clonotypes. Generation probabilities for all TCRbeta clonotypes obtained by the gDNA method from several donors were computed using OLGA. Held by TCRdb, this immuneACCESS table contains in-frame sequences only and omits some clones. Under half of the omission traces to an unresolved V gene where checked; the cause of the rest is unknown. D and trimming were read from the DNA, whereas the V and J calls and clone size are those reported in that table. Counted in this sample were hundreds of thousands of clones; 90% to 97% of them appeared once. Roughly 0.06% of the sample is in the top ten clones.

The sample was naive CD4+ T cells sorted from blood. Interpreted using the paper, the cell subset or site label stands for: CD45RA+ positively selected. This clonotype originated in a woman aged 25 to 39 in good health.

The DNA reads TGTGCCATCAGCAACTGGACCTTTGGGACTGAAGCTTTCTTT. This gives the protein CAISNWTFGTEAFF. The chain couples TRBV10-3 to TRBJ1-1; no D gene can be assigned with confidence. CDR1 and CDR2 are read off the germline V gene as ENHRY and SYGVKD. V is reduced by 6 bases and J by 5 bases, leaving a spacing of 16 bases between them. Inclusive of the bounding cysteine and phenylalanine, the CDR3 is 14 residues long. Only the CDR3 part of the read is kept: 42 bases, read in frame from the first base.